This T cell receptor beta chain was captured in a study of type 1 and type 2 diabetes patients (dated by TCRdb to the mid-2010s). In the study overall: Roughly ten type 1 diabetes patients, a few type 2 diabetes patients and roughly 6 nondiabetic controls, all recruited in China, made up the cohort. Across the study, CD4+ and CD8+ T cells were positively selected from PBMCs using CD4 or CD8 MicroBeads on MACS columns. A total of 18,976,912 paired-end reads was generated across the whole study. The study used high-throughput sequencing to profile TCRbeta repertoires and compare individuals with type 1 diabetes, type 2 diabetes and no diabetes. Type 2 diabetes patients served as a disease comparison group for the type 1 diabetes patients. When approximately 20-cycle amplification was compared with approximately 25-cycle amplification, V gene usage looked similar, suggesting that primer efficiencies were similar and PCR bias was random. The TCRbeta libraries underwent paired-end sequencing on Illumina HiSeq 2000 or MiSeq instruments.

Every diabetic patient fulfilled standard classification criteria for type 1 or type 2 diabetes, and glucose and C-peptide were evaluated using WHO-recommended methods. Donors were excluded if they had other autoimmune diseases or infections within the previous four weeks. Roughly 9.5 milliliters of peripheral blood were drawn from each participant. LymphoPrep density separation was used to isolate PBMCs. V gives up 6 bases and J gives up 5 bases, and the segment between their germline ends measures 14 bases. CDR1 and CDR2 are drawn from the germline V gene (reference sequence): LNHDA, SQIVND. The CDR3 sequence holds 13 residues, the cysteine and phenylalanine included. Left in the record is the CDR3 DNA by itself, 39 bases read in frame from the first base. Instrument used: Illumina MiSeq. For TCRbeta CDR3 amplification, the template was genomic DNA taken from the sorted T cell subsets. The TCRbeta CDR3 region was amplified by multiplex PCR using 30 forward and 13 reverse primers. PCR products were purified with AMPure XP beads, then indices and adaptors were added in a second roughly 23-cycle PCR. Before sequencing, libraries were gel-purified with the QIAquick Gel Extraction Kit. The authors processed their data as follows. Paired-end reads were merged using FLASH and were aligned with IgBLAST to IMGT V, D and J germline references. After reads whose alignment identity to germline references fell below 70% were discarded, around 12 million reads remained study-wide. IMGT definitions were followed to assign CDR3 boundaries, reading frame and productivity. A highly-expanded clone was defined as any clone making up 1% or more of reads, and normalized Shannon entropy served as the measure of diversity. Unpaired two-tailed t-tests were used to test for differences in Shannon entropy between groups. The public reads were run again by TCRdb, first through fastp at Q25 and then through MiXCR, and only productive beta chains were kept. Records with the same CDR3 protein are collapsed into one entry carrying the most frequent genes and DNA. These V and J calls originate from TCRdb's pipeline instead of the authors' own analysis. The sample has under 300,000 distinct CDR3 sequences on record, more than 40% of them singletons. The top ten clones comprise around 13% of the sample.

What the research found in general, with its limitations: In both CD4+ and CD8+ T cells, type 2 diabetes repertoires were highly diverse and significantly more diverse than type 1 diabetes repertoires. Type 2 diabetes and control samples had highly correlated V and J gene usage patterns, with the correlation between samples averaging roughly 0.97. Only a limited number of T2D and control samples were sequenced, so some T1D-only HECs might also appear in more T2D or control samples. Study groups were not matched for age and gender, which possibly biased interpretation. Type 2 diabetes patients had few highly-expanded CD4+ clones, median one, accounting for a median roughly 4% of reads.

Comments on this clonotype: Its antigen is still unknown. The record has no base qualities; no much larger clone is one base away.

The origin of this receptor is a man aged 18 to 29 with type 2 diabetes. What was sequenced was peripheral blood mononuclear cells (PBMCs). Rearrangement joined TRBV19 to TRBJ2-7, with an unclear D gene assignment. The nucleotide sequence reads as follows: TGTGCCAGTAGGCGCGACCAGCGCCACGAGCAGTACTTC. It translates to CASRRDQRHEQYF.